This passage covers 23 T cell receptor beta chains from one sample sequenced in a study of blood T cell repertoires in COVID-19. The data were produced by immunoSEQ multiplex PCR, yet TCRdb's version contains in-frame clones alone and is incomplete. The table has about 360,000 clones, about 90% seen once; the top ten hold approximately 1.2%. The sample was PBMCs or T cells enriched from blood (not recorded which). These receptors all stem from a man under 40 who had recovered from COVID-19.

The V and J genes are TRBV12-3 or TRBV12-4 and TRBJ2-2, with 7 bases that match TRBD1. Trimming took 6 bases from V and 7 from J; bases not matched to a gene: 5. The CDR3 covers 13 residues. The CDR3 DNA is TGTGCCAGCAGACAGGGGTCTGGCGGGGAGCTGTTTTTT. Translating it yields CASRQGSGGELFF.

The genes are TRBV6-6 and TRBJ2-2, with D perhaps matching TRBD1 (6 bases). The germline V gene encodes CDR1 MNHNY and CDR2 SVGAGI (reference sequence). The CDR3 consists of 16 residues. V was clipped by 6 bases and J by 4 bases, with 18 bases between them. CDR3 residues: CASSLNRVAGTGELFF. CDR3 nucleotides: TGTGCCAGCAGCCTCAACAGGGTTGCGGGCACCGGGGAGCTGTTTTTT.

The CDR3 is CASRTGEETQYF. The CDR3 nucleotides read TGTGCCAGCAGGACAGGGGAAGAGACCCAGTACTTC. The V and J genes are TRBV2 and TRBJ2-5; 8 nucleotides match TRBD1. CDR1 and CDR2 (germline): SNHLY, FYNNEI. The CDR3 totals 12 residues. After removal of 6 bases from V and 3 bases from J, the junction contained 0 bases not matched to a gene.

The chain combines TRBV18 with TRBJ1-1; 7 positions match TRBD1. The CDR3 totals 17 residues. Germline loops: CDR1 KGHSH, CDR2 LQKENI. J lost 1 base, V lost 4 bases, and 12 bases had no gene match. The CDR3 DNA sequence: TGTGCCAGCTCACGAGGGGATGGGACAGCTCAGAACACTGAAGCTTTCTTT. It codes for CASSRGDGTAQNTEAFF.

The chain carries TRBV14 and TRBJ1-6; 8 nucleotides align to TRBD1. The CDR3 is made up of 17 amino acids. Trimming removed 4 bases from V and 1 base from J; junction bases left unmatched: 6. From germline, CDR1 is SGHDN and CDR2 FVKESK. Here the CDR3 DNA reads TGTGCCAGCAGCCCGACAGGGGTTCGGTCCTATAATTCACCCCTCCACTTT. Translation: CASSPTGVRSYNSPLHF.

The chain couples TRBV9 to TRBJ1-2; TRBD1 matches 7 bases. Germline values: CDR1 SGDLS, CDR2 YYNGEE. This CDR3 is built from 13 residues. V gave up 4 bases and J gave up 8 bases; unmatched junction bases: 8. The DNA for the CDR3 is TGTGCCAGCAGCAATACAGGGGTTAGCGGCTACACCTTC. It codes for CASSNTGVSGYTF. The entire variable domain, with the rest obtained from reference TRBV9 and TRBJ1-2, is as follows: DSGVTQTPKHLITATGQRVTLRCSPRSGDLSVYWYQQSLDQGLQFLIQYYNGEERAKGNILERFSAQQFPDLHSELNLSSLELGDSALYFCASSNTGVSGYTFGSGTRLTVV.

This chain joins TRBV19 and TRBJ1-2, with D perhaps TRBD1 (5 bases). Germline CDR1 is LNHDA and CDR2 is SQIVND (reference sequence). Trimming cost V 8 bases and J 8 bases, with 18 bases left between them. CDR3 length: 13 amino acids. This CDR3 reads CASLKDRVGGYTF. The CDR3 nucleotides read TGTGCCAGTTTGAAAGACAGAGTGGGAGGCTACACCTTC.

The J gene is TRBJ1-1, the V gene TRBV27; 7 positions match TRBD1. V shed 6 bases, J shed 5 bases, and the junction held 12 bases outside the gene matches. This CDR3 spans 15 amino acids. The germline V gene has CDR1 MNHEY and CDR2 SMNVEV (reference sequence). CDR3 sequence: CASSLGGPWATEAFF. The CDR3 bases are TGTGCCAGCAGCCTAGGGGGCCCCTGGGCAACTGAAGCTTTCTTT.

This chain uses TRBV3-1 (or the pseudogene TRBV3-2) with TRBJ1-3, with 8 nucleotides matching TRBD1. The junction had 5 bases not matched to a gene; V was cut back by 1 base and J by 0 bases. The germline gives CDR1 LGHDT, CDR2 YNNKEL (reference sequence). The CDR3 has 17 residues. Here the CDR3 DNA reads TGTGCCAGCAGCCAAGGCTCCGGGACAGGCTCTGGAAACACCATATATTTT. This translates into CASSQGSGTGSGNTIYF.

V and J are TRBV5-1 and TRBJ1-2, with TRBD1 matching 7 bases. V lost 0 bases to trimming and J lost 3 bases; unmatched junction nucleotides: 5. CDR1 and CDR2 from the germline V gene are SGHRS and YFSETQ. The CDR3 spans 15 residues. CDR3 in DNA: TGCGCCAGCAGCTTGGGCCAGGGGGAAGACTATGGCTACACCTTC. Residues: CASSLGQGEDYGYTF.

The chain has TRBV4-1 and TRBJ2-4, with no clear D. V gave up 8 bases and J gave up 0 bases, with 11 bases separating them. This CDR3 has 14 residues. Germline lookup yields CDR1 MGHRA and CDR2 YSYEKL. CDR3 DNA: TGCGCCAGCCTCCGCGCCATAGCCAAAAACATTCAGTACTTC. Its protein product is CASLRAIAKNIQYF.

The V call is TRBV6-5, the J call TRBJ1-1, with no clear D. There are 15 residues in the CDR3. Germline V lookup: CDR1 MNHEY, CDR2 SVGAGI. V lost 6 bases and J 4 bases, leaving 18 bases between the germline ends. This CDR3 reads CASRPGGRAGTEAFF. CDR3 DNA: TGTGCCAGCAGACCCGGCGGTAGGGCGGGCACTGAAGCTTTCTTT.

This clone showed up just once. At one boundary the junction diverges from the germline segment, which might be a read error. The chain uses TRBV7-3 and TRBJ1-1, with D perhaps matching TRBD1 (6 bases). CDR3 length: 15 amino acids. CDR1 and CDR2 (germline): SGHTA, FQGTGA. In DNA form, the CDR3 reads TGTGCCAGCAGCCTAACCCGGGACAAGAACACTGAAGCTTTCTTT. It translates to CASSLTRDKNTEAFF. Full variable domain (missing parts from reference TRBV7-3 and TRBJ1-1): GAGVSQTPSNKVTEKGKYVELRCDPISGHTALYWYRQSLGQGPEFLIYFQGTGAADDSGLPNDRFFAVRPEGSVSTLKIQRTERGDSAVYLCASSLTRDKNTEAFFGQGTRLTVV.

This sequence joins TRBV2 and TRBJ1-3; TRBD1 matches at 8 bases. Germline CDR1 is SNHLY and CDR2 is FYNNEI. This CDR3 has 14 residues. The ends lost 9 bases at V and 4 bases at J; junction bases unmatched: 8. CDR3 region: CASNNRGVGNTIYF. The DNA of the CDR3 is TGTGCCAGTAATAACAGGGGGGTCGGAAACACCATATATTTT.

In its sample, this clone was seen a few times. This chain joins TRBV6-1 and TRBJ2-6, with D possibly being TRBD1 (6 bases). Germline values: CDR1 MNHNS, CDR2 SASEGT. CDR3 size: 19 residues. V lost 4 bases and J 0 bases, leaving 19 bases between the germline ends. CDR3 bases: TGTGCCAGCAGTGTGGACAGAACAGTTACATACTCTGGGGCCAACGTCCTGACTTTC. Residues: CASSVDRTVTYSGANVLTF.

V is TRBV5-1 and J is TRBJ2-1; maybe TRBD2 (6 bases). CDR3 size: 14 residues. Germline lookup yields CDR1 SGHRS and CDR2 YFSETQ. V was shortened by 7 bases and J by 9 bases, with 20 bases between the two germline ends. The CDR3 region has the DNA TGCGCCAGCGACGACGCTGGAGGGGTCGGTGAGCAGTTCTTC. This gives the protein CASDDAGGVGEQFF. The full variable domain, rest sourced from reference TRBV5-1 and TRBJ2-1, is KAGVTQTPRYLIKTRGQQVTLSCSPISGHRSVSWYQQTPGQGLQFLFEYFSETQRNKGNFPGRFSGRQFSNSRSEMNVSTLELGDSALYLCASDDAGGVGEQFFGPGTRLTVL.

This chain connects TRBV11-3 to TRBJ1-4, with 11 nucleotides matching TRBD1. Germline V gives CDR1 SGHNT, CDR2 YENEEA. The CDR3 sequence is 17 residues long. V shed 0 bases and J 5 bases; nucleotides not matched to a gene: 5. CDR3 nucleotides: TGTGCCAGCAGCTTAGATTACGGGACAGGGGGGAATGAAAAACTGTTTTTT. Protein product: CASSLDYGTGGNEKLFF.

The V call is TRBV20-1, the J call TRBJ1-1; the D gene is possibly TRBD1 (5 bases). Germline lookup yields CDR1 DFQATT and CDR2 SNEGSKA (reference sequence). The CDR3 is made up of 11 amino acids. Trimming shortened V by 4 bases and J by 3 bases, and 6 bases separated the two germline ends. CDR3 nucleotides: TGCAGTGCTACGGGGGACACTGAAGCTTTCTTT. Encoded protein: CSATGDTEAFF.

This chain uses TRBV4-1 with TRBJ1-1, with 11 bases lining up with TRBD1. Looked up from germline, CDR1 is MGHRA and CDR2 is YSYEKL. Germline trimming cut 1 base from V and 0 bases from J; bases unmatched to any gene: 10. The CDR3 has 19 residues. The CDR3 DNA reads TGCGCCAGCAGCCAAGCAAGGGACAGGGGGAATGTTATGAACACTGAAGCTTTCTTT. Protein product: CASSQARDRGNVMNTEAFF.

The CDR3 DNA follows: TGTGCCAGCAGCAATATAGCGGGGAGCGAGACCCAGTACTTC. It yields the protein CASSNIAGSETQYF. The chain combines TRBV7-2 with TRBJ2-5; 8 bases line up with TRBD2. Unmatched junction bases numbered 7, after V lost 5 bases and J lost 5 bases. CDR3 length equals 14 residues. The germline CDR1 and CDR2 sequences are SGHTA and FQGNSA.

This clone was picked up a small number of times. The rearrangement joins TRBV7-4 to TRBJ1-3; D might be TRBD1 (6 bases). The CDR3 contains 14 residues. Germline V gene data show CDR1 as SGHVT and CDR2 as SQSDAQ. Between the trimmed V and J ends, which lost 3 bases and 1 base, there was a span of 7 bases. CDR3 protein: CASSFDRSGNTIYF. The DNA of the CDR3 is TGTGCCAGCAGCTTCGACAGGTCTGGAAACACCATATATTTT.

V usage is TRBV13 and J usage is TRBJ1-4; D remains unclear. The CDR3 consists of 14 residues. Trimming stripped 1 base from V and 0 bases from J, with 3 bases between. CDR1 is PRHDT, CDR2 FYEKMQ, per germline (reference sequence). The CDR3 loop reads CASSLAATNEKLFF. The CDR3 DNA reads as TGTGCCAGCAGCTTAGCTGCAACTAATGAAAAACTGTTTTTT.

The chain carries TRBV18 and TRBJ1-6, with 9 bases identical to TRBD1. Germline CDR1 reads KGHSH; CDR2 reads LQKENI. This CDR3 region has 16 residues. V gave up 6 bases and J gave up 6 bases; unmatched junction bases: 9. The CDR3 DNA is TGTGCCAGCTCGCAGACAGGGGGGTTTGGTAATTCACCCCTCCACTTT. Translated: CASSQTGGFGNSPLHF. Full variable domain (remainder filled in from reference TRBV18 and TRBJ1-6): NAGVMQNPRHLVRRRGQEARLRCSPMKGHSHVYWYRQLPEEGLKFMVYLQKENIIDESGMPKERFSAEFPKEGPSILRIQQVVRGDSAAYFCASSQTGGFGNSPLHFGNGTRLTVT.